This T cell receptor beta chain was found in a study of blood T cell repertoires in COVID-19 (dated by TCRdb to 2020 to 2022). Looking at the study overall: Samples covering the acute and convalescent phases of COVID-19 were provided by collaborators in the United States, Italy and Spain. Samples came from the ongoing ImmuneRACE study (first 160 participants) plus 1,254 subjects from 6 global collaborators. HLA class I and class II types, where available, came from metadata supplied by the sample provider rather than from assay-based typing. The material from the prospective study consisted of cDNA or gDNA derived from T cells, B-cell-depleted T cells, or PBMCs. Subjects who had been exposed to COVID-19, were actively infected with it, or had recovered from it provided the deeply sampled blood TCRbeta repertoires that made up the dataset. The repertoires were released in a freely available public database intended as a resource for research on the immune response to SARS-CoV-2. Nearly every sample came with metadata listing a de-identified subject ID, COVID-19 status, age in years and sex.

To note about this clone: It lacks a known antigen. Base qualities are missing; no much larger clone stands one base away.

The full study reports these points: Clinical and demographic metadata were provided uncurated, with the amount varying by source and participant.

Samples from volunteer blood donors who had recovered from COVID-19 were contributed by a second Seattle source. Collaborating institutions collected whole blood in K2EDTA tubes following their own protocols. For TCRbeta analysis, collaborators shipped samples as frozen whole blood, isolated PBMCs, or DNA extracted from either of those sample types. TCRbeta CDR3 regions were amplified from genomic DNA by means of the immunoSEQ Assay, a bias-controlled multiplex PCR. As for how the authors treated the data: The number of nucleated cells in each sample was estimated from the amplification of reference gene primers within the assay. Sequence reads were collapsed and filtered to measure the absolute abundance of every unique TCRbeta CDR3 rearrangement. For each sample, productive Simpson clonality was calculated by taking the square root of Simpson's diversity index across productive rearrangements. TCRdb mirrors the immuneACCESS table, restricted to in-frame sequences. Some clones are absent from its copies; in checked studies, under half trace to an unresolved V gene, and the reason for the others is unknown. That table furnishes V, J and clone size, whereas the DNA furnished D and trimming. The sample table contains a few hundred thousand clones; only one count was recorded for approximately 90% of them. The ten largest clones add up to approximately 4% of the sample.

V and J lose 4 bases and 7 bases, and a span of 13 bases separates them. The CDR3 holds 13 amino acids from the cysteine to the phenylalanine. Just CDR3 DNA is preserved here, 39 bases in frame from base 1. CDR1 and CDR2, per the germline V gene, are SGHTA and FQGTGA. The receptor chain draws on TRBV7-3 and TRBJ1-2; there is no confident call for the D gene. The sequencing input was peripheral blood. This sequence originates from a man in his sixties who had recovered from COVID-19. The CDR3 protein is CASSSSGLAGYTF. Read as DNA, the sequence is TGTGCCAGCAGCTCCAGTGGATTAGCTGGCTACACCTTC.